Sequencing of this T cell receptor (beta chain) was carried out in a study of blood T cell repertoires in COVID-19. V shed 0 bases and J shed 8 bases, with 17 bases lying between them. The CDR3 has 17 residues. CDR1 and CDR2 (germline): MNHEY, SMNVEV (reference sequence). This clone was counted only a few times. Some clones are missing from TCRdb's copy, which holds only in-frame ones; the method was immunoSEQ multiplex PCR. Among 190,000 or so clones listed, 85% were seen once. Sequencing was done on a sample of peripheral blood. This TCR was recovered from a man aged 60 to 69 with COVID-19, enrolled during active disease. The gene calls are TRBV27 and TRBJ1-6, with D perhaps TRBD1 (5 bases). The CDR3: CASSLSGQGLWDSPLHF. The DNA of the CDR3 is TGTGCCAGCAGTTTATCAGGCCAGGGCCTCTGGGATTCACCCCTCCACTTT.